The 25 T cell receptor beta chains below come from one sample, sequenced in a study of glioma-infiltrating T cells after dendritic cell vaccination. Repertoires were generated with immunoSEQ multiplex PCR, while TCRdb's copy carries only in-frame clones and drops some. This repertoire shows 71,000 or so clones, about 76% found once; its top ten account for roughly 7.9%. This sample comprised blood, obtained before dendritic cell vaccination. The receptor set was obtained from a human donor with glioblastoma.

The chain is built from TRBV27 and TRBJ2-3, with 11 bases identical to TRBD2. This CDR3 is 17 amino acids long. CDR1 and CDR2 from the germline V gene are MNHEY and SMNVEV (reference sequence). The J segment lost 2 bases and the V segment lost 5 bases, leaving 9 bases of the junction unmatched. This CDR3 reads CASSPTPTSGDTDTQYF. The CDR3 nucleotides are TGTGCCAGCAGTCCTACCCCGACTAGCGGGGACACAGATACGCAGTATTTT.

The chain's CDR3 is CASRSDTYEQYF. The CDR3 nucleotides read TGTGCCAGCAGATCAGACACCTACGAGCAGTACTTC. The chain links TRBV13 to TRBJ2-7; D gene unclear. Trimming took 6 bases from V and 2 from J, leaving 8 bases between them. Germline CDR1 and CDR2: PRHDT and FYEKMQ (reference sequence). CDR3 size: 12 residues.

This chain joins TRBV11-2 and TRBJ2-7, with TRBD2 matching over 9 bases. V trimming: 2 bases; J trimming: 2 bases; junction bases outside the gene matches: 4. The CDR3 length is 15 residues. CDR1 is SGHAT and CDR2 is FQNNGV in the germline V gene. The CDR3 DNA reads TGTGCCAGCAGCTTATCCCTAGCGGGGACCTACGAGCAGTACTTC. This gives the protein CASSLSLAGTYEQYF.

This chain links TRBV5-4 with TRBJ2-1, with D unclear. The CDR3 has 18 amino acids. V gave up 2 bases and J gave up 0 bases, with 18 bases separating them. The germline V gene has CDR1 SGHNT and CDR2 YYREEE (reference sequence). CDR3 DNA sequence: TGTGCCAGCAGCTTCGGAGTCCCGCCCTCGAGCTCCTACAATGAGCAGTTCTTC. Protein sequence: CASSFGVPPSSSYNEQFF. The full variable domain, completed using reference TRBV5-4 and TRBJ2-1, is ETGVTQSPTHLIKTRGQQVTLRCSSQSGHNTVSWYQQALGQGPQFIFQYYREEENGRGNFPPRFSGLQFPNYSSELNVNALELDDSALYLCASSFGVPPSSSYNEQFFGPGTRLTVL.

The rearrangement uses TRBV5-4 and TRBJ2-7; TRBD1 might be the D (6 bases). The CDR3 is made up of 16 amino acids. The V end was cut by 2 bases, the J end by 0 bases, with 15 bases between. Germline assignment: CDR1 SGHNT and CDR2 YYREEE (reference sequence). The CDR3, as DNA: TGTGCCAGCAGCTTATCGTACAGGGAAAACTCCTACGAGCAGTACTTC. It translates to CASSLSYRENSYEQYF.

CDR3 nucleotides: TGTGCCAGCAGCCCCCTCGGGAGTACGCAGTATTTT. Residues: CASSPLGSTQYF. The chain employs TRBV7-9 and TRBJ2-3; D is possibly TRBD2 (6 bases). V shed 5 bases and J shed 8 bases, with 11 bases lying between them. The CDR3 loop spans 12 amino acids. Germline loops: CDR1 SEHNR, CDR2 FQNEAQ (reference sequence).

The rearrangement uses TRBV29-1 and TRBJ1-2; TRBD1 agrees at 9 bases. J was trimmed by 1 base and V by 7 bases; bases with no gene match: 10. Looked up from germline, CDR1 is SQVTM and CDR2 is ANQGSEA. The CDR3 consists of 15 residues. The CDR3 protein is CSGDREDLLNYGYTF. CDR3 nucleotides: TGCAGCGGGGACAGGGAAGATCTCCTTAACTATGGCTACACCTTC.

The rearrangement joins TRBV6-5 to TRBJ1-4, with no clear D. Trimming pared 0 bases from V and 10 bases from J, leaving 12 bases between. The CDR3 is 14 residues long. Per germline, CDR1 MNHEY and CDR2 SVGAGI. CDR3 nucleotides: TGTGCCAGCAGTTACTCCGCAGGACTTGGAAAACTGTTTTTT. Encoded protein: CASSYSAGLGKLFF.

The V call is TRBV5-4, the J call TRBJ1-4; D unclear. CDR1 SGHNT and CDR2 YYREEE come from the germline V gene (reference sequence). V lost 4 bases to trimming and J lost 5 bases, with 6 bases between them. CDR3 length: 12 amino acids. CDR3 DNA: TGTGCCAGCAGCGCGTTGAATGAAAAACTGTTTTTT. Encoded protein: CASSALNEKLFF.

The chain recombines TRBV19 with TRBJ2-2, with D unresolved. The CDR3 extends over 14 amino acids. The germline gives CDR1 LNHDA, CDR2 SQIVND (reference sequence). V lost 1 base to trimming and J lost 1 base, with 4 bases between them. CDR3 amino acids: CASSIVLNTGELFF. CDR3 DNA: TGTGCCAGTAGTATAGTCCTGAACACCGGGGAGCTGTTTTTT. The full variable domain, completed using reference TRBV19 and TRBJ2-2, is DGGITQSPKYLFRKEGQNVTLSCEQNLNHDAMYWYRQDPGQGLRLIYYSQIVNDFQKGDIAEGYSVSREKKESFPLTVTSAQKNPTAFYLCASSIVLNTGELFFGEGSRLTVL.

The rearrangement joins TRBV19 to TRBJ1-2, with D maybe TRBD1 (5 bases). Germline-derived CDR1 and CDR2 are LNHDA and SQIVND (reference sequence). With 5 bases removed from V and 7 bases from J, the gap between germline ends came to 17 bases. CDR3 length: 14 residues. The CDR3 loop is CASSPTTETGGYTF. As DNA, the CDR3 is TGTGCCAGTAGTCCGACGACAGAGACGGGTGGCTACACCTTC.

The rearrangement links TRBV5-4 to TRBJ2-1; TRBD1 agrees at 11 bases. Germline V gene lookup returns CDR1 SGHNT and CDR2 YYREEE (reference sequence). V trimming: 0 bases; J trimming: 5 bases; junction bases outside the gene matches: 1. The CDR3 is made up of 15 amino acids. Here the CDR3 DNA reads TGTGCCAGCAGCTTGGGGACAGGGGGCAACAATGAGCAGTTCTTC. Translation gives CASSLGTGGNNEQFF. The entire variable domain, with the rest obtained from reference TRBV5-4 and TRBJ2-1, is as follows: ETGVTQSPTHLIKTRGQQVTLRCSSQSGHNTVSWYQQALGQGPQFIFQYYREEENGRGNFPPRFSGLQFPNYSSELNVNALELDDSALYLCASSLGTGGNNEQFFGPGTRLTVL.

The chain joins TRBV6-4 to TRBJ2-3, with 9 bases that match TRBD2. Losses at the gene ends were 2 bases for V and 6 bases for J; bases not matched to a gene: 6. The CDR3 contains 15 residues. CDR1 and CDR2 (germline): MRHNA, SNTAGT. CDR3 in amino acids: CASSDGAGGPDTQYF. The DNA for the CDR3 is TGTGCCAGCAGTGACGGTGCGGGGGGGCCGGATACGCAGTATTTT.

This clone was recorded only once. The chain recombines TRBV2 with TRBJ2-5; 7 bases fit TRBD2. Germline CDR1 and CDR2: SNHLY and FYNNEI. The CDR3 consists of 16 residues. Unmatched junction bases numbered 10, after V lost 3 bases and J lost 3 bases. The CDR3 DNA is TGTGCCAGCAGTGAGTGGGGGGGGGAGCGTGAAGAGACCCAGTACTTC. This sequence encodes CASSEWGGEREETQYF.

V usage is TRBV7-2 and J usage is TRBJ2-5; TRBD2 aligns across 13 bases. The CDR3 runs 15 residues. V was clipped by 4 bases and J by 3 bases; unmatched bases: 2. Germline CDR1 SGHTA, CDR2 FQGNSA. CDR3 sequence: CASSSGTSGKETQYF. In DNA, the CDR3 is TGTGCCAGCAGCTCCGGGACTAGCGGGAAAGAGACCCAGTACTTC.

This clone was detected only once. J is TRBJ1-5 and V is TRBV5-5; 8 bases are shared with TRBD1. Germline loops: CDR1 SGHKS, CDR2 YYEKEE (reference sequence). Trimming at V came to 4 bases and at J to 2 bases, leaving 11 bases not matched to a gene. CDR3 length: 17 residues. CDR3 bases: TGTGCCAGCAGCATGGGGACAGGCGTCTTACGCAATCAGCCCCAGCATTTT. Amino acid sequence: CASSMGTGVLRNQPQHF.

The V gene is TRBV15, the J gene TRBJ1-6; 8 bases fit TRBD1. V gave up 7 bases and J gave up 10 bases; unmatched junction bases: 12. In germline, CDR1 is LNHNV, CDR2 YYDKDF (reference sequence). CDR3 size: 15 residues. CDR3 sequence: CATTPTGEGRSPLHF. DNA for the CDR3: TGTGCCACCACCCCGACAGGGGAAGGAAGATCACCCCTCCACTTT.

The V and J genes are TRBV5-1 and TRBJ1-2; weak D call: TRBD1 (5 bases). Trimming cost V 0 bases and J 6 bases, with 9 bases left between them. The CDR3 spans 13 residues. Per the germline V gene, CDR1 is SGHRS and CDR2 is YFSETQ. This CDR3 reads CASSLVGGDGYTF. Here the CDR3 DNA reads TGCGCCAGCAGCTTGGTCGGGGGAGATGGCTACACCTTC.

In its sample, this clone was seen a few times. The V call is TRBV10-3, the J call TRBJ1-2; 9 bases line up with TRBD1. The CDR3 has 14 residues. In germline, CDR1 is ENHRY, CDR2 SYGVKD. Trimming removed 3 bases from V and 8 bases from J; junction bases left unmatched: 7. The CDR3 region has the DNA TGTGCCATCAGTGAACGGGACAGGGATGTAGGCTACACCTTC. It translates to CAISERDRDVGYTF.

J is TRBJ1-2 and V is TRBV19; TRBD1 matches at 8 bases. Germline V gene sequence: CDR1 LNHDA, CDR2 SQIVND (reference sequence). CDR3 length equals 15 residues. V shed 10 bases, J shed 0 bases, and the junction held 10 bases outside the gene matches. CDR3 nucleotides: TGTGCCACTTCCCAGGGGGCGAAATCTAACTATGGCTACACCTTC. Its translation: CATSQGAKSNYGYTF.

This clone was observed a few times. The V gene is TRBV27, the J gene TRBJ1-1; possibly TRBD1 for D (5 bases). CDR1 MNHEY and CDR2 SMNVEV come from the germline V gene (reference sequence). The CDR3 contains 12 residues. With 7 bases removed from V and 5 bases from J, the gap between germline ends came to 11 bases. The CDR3 DNA reads as TGTGCCAGCACCGCGGGGGGAACTGAAGCTTTCTTT. Translated: CASTAGGTEAFF.

The rearrangement uses TRBV29-1 and TRBJ1-4, with 7 bases fitting TRBD1. The germline V gene encodes CDR1 SQVTM and CDR2 ANQGSEA. The CDR3 contains 14 residues. V was pared by 7 bases and J by 4 bases, with 9 bases of the junction left unmatched. The CDR3 region is CSAAGQPNNEKLFF. The CDR3 DNA sequence: TGCAGCGCGGCGGGACAGCCCAATAATGAAAAACTGTTTTTT.

The chain couples TRBV7-3 to TRBJ1-2, with TRBD1 matching 9 bases. The germline V gene encodes CDR1 SGHTA and CDR2 FQGTGA. CDR3 length: 13 amino acids. The V gene end was trimmed by 6 bases and the J gene end by 8 bases; junction bases not matched to a gene: 7. The CDR3 DNA reads as TGTGCCAGCAGTTTTGACAGGGGGGGAGGCTACACCTTC. As protein: CASSFDRGGGYTF.

Written as DNA, the CDR3 is TGTGCCAGCAATCGCGGGGGTGATACGCAGTATTTT. It is translated as CASNRGGDTQYF. The chain has TRBV2 and TRBJ2-3; TRBD2 matches 7 bases. This CDR3 has 12 amino acids. From germline, CDR1 is SNHLY and CDR2 FYNNEI. Trimming cost V 7 bases and J 6 bases; bases outside gene matches: 4.

This chain joins TRBV15 and TRBJ1-5, with no clear D. Germline CDR1 is LNHNV and CDR2 is YYDKDF (reference sequence). The ends were cut back, 4 bases at V and 4 bases at J, with 5 bases in the middle. There are 12 residues in the CDR3. Here the CDR3 DNA reads TGTGCCACCAGCATCCTTAATCAGCCCCAGCATTTT. Residues: CATSILNQPQHF.